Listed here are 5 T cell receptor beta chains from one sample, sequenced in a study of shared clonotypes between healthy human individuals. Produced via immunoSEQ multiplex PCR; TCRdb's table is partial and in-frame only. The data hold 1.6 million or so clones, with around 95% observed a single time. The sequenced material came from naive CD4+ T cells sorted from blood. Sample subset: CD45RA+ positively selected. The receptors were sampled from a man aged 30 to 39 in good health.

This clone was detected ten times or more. CDR3 DNA: TGTGCCAGCAGTCGGGACAGGGCAACCTACGAGCAGTACTTC. Residues: CASSRDRATYEQYF. V usage is TRBV6-6 and J usage is TRBJ2-7; TRBD1 agrees at 9 bases. CDR1 and CDR2 from the germline V gene are MNHNY and SVGAGI (reference sequence). The CDR3 runs to 14 residues. Losses at the gene ends were 5 bases for V and 2 bases for J; bases not matched to a gene: 4.

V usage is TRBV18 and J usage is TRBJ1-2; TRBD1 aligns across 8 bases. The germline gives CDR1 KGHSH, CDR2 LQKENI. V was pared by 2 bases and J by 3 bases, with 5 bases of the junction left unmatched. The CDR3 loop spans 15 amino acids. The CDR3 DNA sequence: TGTGCCAGCTCACCAGAGGGCAGGGGGCACTATGGCTACACCTTC. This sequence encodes CASSPEGRGHYGYTF. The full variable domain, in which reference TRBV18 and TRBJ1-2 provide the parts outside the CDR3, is NAGVMQNPRHLVRRRGQEARLRCSPMKGHSHVYWYRQLPEEGLKFMVYLQKENIIDESGMPKERFSAEFPKEGPSILRIQQVVRGDSAAYFCASSPEGRGHYGYTFGSGTRLTVV.

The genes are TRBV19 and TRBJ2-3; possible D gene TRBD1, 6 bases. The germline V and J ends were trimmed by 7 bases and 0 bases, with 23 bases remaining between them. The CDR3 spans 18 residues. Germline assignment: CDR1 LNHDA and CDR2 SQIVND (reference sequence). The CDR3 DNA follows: TGTGCCAGTACCTCCTCCCTGACAGGTTCTTCTAGCACAGATACGCAGTATTTT. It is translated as CASTSSLTGSSSTDTQYF.

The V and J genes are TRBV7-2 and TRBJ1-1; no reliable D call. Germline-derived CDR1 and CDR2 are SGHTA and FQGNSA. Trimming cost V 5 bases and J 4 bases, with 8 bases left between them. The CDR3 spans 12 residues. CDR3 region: CASSALFTEAFF. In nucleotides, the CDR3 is TGTGCCAGCAGCGCCCTTTTCACTGAAGCTTTCTTT.

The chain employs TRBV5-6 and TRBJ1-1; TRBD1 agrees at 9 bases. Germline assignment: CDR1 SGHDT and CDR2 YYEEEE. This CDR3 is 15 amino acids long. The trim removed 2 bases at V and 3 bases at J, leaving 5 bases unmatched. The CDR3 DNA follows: TGTGCCAGCAGCTTAACAGGGGGCGCGTACACTGAAGCTTTCTTT. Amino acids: CASSLTGGAYTEAFF.